A single T cell receptor beta chain is shown here with its context. Its antigen remains unidentified. The sample originates from a study of blood T cells in healthy people across ages. Points from the study as a whole: The authors considered diversity estimates from one million T cells to be underestimates.

It was with a sample-barcoded 5' primer and a J-beta primer mix that a second PCR of roughly 7 to 12 cycles was run. TCRdb reanalysed the 5' RACE reads using MiXCR and keeps one entry per CDR3 protein. The sample has some 800,000 distinct CDR3 sequences; 40% to 50% are singletons. Germline CDR1 reads DFQATT; CDR2 reads SNEGSKA (reference sequence). CDR3 length: 14 residues. V lost 3 bases and J 0 bases, leaving 6 bases between the germline ends. Sequencing was carried out using blood. The chain carries TRBV20-1 and TRBJ1-6, with no clear D. This TCR was sampled from a man in his 60s in good health. The CDR3 sequence: CSARESSYNSPLHF. DNA for the CDR3: TGCAGTGCTAGGGAGAGCTCCTATAATTCACCCCTCCACTTT.